This entry describes one TCR beta chain. The CDR3 covers 11 residues. V lost 3 bases and J 4 bases, leaving 3 bases between the germline ends. Germline values: CDR1 SNHLY, CDR2 FYNNEI. This sample was included in a study of blood T cell repertoires in COVID-19. At the level of the study: Acute-phase and convalescent COVID-19 samples originated in the United States, Italy and Spain. T cells, B-cell-depleted T cells, or PBMCs provided the cDNA or gDNA that served as material.

The repertoire was sequenced with immunoSEQ multiplex PCR; TCRdb's copy has only in-frame clones and lacks some. Among 95,000 to 150,000 clones listed, about four fifths were seen once. The chain links TRBV2 to TRBJ1-2; no clear D. Specimen: PBMCs or T cells enriched from blood (not recorded which). The TCR was taken from a woman in her twenties or thirties who had recovered from COVID-19. This CDR3 reads CASSDSYGYTF. The CDR3 nucleotides are TGTGCCAGCAGTGACTCCTATGGCTACACCTTC.